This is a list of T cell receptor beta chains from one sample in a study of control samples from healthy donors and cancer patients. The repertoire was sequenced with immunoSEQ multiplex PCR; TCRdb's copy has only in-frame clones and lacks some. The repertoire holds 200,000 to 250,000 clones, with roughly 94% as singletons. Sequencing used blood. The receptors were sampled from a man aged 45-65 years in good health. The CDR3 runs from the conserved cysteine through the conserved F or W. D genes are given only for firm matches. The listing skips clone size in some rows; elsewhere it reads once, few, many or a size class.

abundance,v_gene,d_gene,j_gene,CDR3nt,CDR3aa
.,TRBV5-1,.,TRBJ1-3,TGCGCCAGCAGCTGGGCACCGGGGACTGGAAACACCATATATTTT,CASSWAPGTGNTIYF
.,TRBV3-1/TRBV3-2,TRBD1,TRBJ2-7,TGTGCCAGCAGCCAAGGGGCAGGGGGCAAGCAGTACTTC,CASSQGAGGKQYF
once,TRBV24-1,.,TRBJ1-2,TGTGCCACCAGTGATACTAGGGATCCTGGCTACACCTTC,CATSDTRDPGYTF
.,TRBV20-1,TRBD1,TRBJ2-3,TGCAGTGCTAGTTCTCCGGACAGGGGGGATACGCAGTATTTT,CSASSPDRGDTQYF
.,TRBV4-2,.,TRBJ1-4,TGTGCCAGCAGCCATTCCTCGGGTAGGGGAGAACATGAAAAACTGTTTTTT,CASSHSSGRGEHEKLFF
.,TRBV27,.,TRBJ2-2,TGTGCCAGCAGTTATACGGGACTTTACACCGGGGAGCTGTTTTTT,CASSYTGLYTGELFF
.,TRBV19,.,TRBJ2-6,TGTGCCAGTAGTATAGGGTTCGGGGCCAACGTCCTGACTTTC,CASSIGFGANVLTF
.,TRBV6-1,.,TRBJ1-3,TGTGCCAGCAGTGAAAAGGGGAACCGAAACACCATATATTTT,CASSEKGNRNTIYF
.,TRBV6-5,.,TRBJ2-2,TGTGCCAGCAGCTCCCCAGGGATTGGCACCGGGGAGCTGTTTTTT,CASSSPGIGTGELFF
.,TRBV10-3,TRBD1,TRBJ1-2,TGTGCCATCAGTGAGTCGTCAGGGGGCCCCCTCTATGGCTACACCTTC,CAISESSGGPLYGYTF
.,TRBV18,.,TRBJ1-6,TGTGCCAGCTCACCAAACACGAACTATAATTCACCCCTCCACTTT,CASSPNTNYNSPLHF
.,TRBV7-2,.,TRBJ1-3,TGTGCCAGCAGCCTGGACCGCACCATGCTGGAGGACACCATATATTTT,CASSLDRTMLEDTIYF
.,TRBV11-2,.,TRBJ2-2,TGTGCCAGCAGCTTAGGGGGACATGGAACCGGGGAGCTGTTTTTT,CASSLGGHGTGELFF
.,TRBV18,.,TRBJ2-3,TGTGCCAGCTCACCAGGGGCATCAGAGATCCCGCAGTATTTT,CASSPGASEIPQYF
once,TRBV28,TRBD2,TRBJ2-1,TGTGCCAGCAGTTCCCCCGGGACTAGCGGGGGGCGTAATGAGCAGTTCTTC,CASSSPGTSGGRNEQFF
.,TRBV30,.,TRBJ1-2,TGTGCCTGGATCTACCCGGGACGGACAAACTATGGCTACACCTTC,CAWIYPGRTNYGYTF
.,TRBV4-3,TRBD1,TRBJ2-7,TGCGCCAGCAGCCAAGCACAAGCGGACAGGGGGCTGGGGTACTTC,CASSQAQADRGLGYF
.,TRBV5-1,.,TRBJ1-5,TGCGCCAGCAGTTTACGGGGCAGGCATCAGCCCCAGCATTTT,CASSLRGRHQPQHF
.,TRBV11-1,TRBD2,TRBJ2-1,TGTGCCAGCAGCTTAGTTCGAGCGGGGGGACCCTGGCAGTTCTTC,CASSLVRAGGPWQFF
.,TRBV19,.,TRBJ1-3,TGTGCCAGCCAAGACAGGCCTAACTCTGGAAACACCATATATTTT,CASQDRPNSGNTIYF
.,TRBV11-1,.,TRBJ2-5,TGTGCCAGCCGCCTTCCGGGGTCGGGCACCCAGTACTTC,CASRLPGSGTQYF
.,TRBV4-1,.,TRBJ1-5,TGCGCCAGCAGCCAAGTTGGCAGCAATCAGCCCCAGCATTTT,CASSQVGSNQPQHF
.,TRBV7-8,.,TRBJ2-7,TGTGCCAGCAGCTTAGGCGGGGATTACGAGCAGTACTTC,CASSLGGDYEQYF
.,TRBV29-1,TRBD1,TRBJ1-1,TGCAGCGCAACACAGGGGGCAGGAACTGAAGCTTTCTTT,CSATQGAGTEAFF
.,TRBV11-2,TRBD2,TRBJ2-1,TGTGCCAGCAGCTTAGGGGGGACTAGCGGGGGCCCCTCGGGTGAGCAGTTCTTC,CASSLGGTSGGPSGEQFF
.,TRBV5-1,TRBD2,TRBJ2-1,TGCGCCAGCAGCTACACTAGCGGGGGGGCCAATGAGCAGTTCTTC,CASSYTSGGANEQFF
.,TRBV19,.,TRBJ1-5,TGTGCCAGTAGTCAGGGTGGGGGGAGCAATCAGCCCCAGCATTTT,CASSQGGGSNQPQHF
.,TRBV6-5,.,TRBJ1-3,TGTGCCACCGTTTTAGGGGGTTTGGGAGGAAACACCATATATTTT,CATVLGGLGGNTIYF
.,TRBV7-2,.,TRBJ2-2,TGTGCCAGCAGCGCCAGGGTCAGGGTCGCCGGGGAGCTGTTTTTT,CASSARVRVAGELFF
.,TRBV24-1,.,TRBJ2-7,TGTGCCACCAGTGGAATCGACCATATAAGGGGCGACTACGAGCAGTACTTC,CATSGIDHIRGDYEQYF
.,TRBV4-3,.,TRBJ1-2,TGCGCCAGCAGCCAAGATTGGGGTGGTGGCTACACCTTC,CASSQDWGGGYTF
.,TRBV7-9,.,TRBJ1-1,TGTGCCAGCAGCCTACAGGGCCCAAACACTGAAGCTTTCTTT,CASSLQGPNTEAFF
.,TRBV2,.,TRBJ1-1,TGTGCCAGCAGCTTGAACAGGGTACCCACTGAAGCTTTCTTT,CASSLNRVPTEAFF
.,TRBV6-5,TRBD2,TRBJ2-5,TGTGCCGCCCAGCGGGGTTCGGAGACCCAGTACTTC,CAAQRGSETQYF
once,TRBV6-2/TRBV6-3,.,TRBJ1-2,TGTGCCAGCAGTTACAATAGTATCGATGGCTACACCTTC,CASSYNSIDGYTF
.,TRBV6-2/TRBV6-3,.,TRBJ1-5,TGTGCCAGCAGTCGCAGCGAGGGGCGGAGGCAGCCCCAGCATTTT,CASSRSEGRRQPQHF
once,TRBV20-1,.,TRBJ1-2,TGCAGTGCTCCAGACACAGGCTACACCTTC,CSAPDTGYTF
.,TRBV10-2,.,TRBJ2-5,TGCGCCAGCAGCTCACCGGGACTCGGGGGAGAGACCCAGTACTTC,CASSSPGLGGETQYF
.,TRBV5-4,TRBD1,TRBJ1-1,TGTGCCAGCAGCCCCGGGACAGGGAACACTGAAGCTTTCTTT,CASSPGTGNTEAFF
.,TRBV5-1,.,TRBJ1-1,TGCGCCAGCAGCCGATCTCAGGGGATGAACACTGAAGCTTTCTTT,CASSRSQGMNTEAFF
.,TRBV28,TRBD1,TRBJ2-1,TGTGCCAGCAGTTTTTGGGGGGGGACAGGGATCGGCTCCTACAATGAGCAGTTCTTC,CASSFWGGTGIGSYNEQFF
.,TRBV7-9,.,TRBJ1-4,TGTGCCAGCAGCCTTCTAAATCGGGATAATGAAAAACTGTTTTTT,CASSLLNRDNEKLFF
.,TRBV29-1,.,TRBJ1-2,TGCAGCGCCGTGGGGGTGGGAATGGATGGCTACACCTTC,CSAVGVGMDGYTF
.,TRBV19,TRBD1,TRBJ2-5,TGTGCCAGTAGTATGACAGGGGGAGTAGAGACCCAGTACTTC,CASSMTGGVETQYF
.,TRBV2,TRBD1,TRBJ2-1,TGTGCCAGCAGTGACAATGGGCAGGGGGCTAGTGAGCAGTTCTTC,CASSDNGQGASEQFF
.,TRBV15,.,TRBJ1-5,TGTGCCACCAGCAGTCCAGGGACCAGTCGATCCTTTCAGCCCCAGCATTTT,CATSSPGTSRSFQPQHF
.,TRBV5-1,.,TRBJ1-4,TGCGCCAGCAGTGCAGGGCAGAATGAAAAACTGTTTTTT,CASSAGQNEKLFF
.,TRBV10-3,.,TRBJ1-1,TGTGCCATCACGGGGGGGCGGGCTGAAGCTTTCTTT,CAITGGRAEAFF
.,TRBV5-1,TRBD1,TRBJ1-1,TGCGCCAGCAGCCTGGACAGGGCCACTGAAGCTTTCTTT,CASSLDRATEAFF
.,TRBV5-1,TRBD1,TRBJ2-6,TGCGCCAGCAGCTTGCAAGGGGGCCCTGGGGCCAACGTCCTGACTTTC,CASSLQGGPGANVLTF
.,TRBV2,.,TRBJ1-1,TGTGCCAGCAGTGTTCAGTTTTCGAACACTGAAGCTTTCTTT,CASSVQFSNTEAFF
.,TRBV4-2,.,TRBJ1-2,TGTGCCAGCAGCCAAGATGTGGAGGGAAACTATGGCTACACCTTC,CASSQDVEGNYGYTF
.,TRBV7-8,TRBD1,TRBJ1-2,TGTGCCAGCAGCTTAGTCGGGACAGGGGTCGACTATGGCTACACCTTC,CASSLVGTGVDYGYTF
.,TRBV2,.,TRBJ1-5,TGTGCCAGCACCGGCAGTTCAGCGGATCAGCCCCAGCATTTT,CASTGSSADQPQHF
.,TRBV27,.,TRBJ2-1,TGTGCCAGCACAGGCAGAAACAATGAGCAGTTCTTC,CASTGRNNEQFF
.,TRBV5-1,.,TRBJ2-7,TGCGCCAGCAGCTTGGAACAGGGTGGCCAGCAGTACTTC,CASSLEQGGQQYF
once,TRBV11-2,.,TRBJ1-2,TGTGCCAGCAGCAAAGTCCCCGGGGCCTCTGAAGGCTACACCTTC,CASSKVPGASEGYTF